Reported below is one T cell receptor (beta chain). The sample is drawn from a study of blood T cell repertoires in COVID-19. About the research overall: From the United States, Italy and Spain came samples of acute and convalescent COVID-19. PBMCs, B-cell-depleted T cells, or T cells provided the cDNA or gDNA that made up the material.

This CDR3 is built from 13 residues. Germline V CDR1 and CDR2: SGHTA, FQGTGA. V lost 4 bases, J lost 6 bases, and 3 bases stayed unmatched. In the source study's methods: By means of reference gene primer amplification, nucleated cell counts were estimated. Generated by immunoSEQ multiplex PCR, the TCRdb table keeps only in-frame clones and is missing some. The V and J calls and the clone size are those of that table, but D and trimming were determined from the DNA. The table lists about 26,000 clones, about nine tenths of them singletons. The material sequenced was peripheral blood. The origin of this receptor is a human donor in a cohort sampled during active COVID-19. The donor label of this sample is uncertain. The genes are TRBV7-3 and TRBJ1-1; TRBD1 matches 9 bases. This chain's CDR3 is CASSSGQGSEAFF. DNA for the CDR3: TGTGCCAGCAGCTCGGGACAGGGCTCTGAAGCTTTCTTT.